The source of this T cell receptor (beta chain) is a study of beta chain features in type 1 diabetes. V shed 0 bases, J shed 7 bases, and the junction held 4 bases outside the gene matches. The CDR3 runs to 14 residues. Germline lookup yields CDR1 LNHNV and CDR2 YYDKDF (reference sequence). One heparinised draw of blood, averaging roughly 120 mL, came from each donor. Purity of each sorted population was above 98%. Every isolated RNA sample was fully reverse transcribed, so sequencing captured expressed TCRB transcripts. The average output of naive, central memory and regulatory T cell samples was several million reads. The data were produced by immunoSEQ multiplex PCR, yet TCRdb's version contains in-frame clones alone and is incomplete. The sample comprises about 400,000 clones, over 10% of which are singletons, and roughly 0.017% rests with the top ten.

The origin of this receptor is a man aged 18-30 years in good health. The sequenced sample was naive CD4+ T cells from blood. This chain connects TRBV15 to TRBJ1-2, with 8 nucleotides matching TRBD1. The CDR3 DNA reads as TGTGCCACCAGCAGAGACAGGGGGCCGGGTGGCTACACCTTC. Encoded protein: CATSRDRGPGGYTF. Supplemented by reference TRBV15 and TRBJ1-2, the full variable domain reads DAMVIQNPRYQVTQFGKPVTLSCSQTLNHNVMYWYQQKSSQAPKLLFHYYDKDFNNEADTPDNFQSRRPNTSFCFLDIRSPGLGDTAMYLCATSRDRGPGGYTFGSGTRLTVV.